This T cell receptor (beta chain) was captured by sequencing in a study of T cells in Graves' hyperthyroidism and ophthalmopathy. The CDR3 runs 13 residues. Trimming took off 6 bases at V and 3 bases at J, with 14 bases between the two ends. Germline-derived CDR1 and CDR2 are DFQATT and SNEGSKA (reference sequence). TCR beta CDR3 region amplification was performed from RNA transcripts. TCR CDR3 regions were first amplified by RT-PCR with HTBI primers. TCRdb redid the calling of the multiplex PCR reads with MiXCR, one entry per CDR3 protein. The sample consists of about 280,000 distinct CDR3 sequences, less than 30% of them appearing once.

This clonotype was obtained from a middle-aged man with Graves' hyperthyroidism that later progressed to Graves' ophthalmopathy. The sequencing input was blood. J is TRBJ1-2 and V is TRBV20-1; the D gene is possibly TRBD1 (5 bases). CDR3 loop: CSAFSPGDYGYTF. DNA of the CDR3: TGCAGTGCCTTCTCCCCGGGGGACTATGGCTACACCTTC.